These T cell receptor beta chains were read from a single sample in a study of high-grade serous ovarian cancer treatment subgroups. Produced via immunoSEQ multiplex PCR; TCRdb's table is partial and in-frame only. The data show around 27,000 clones, with roughly four fifths seen just once and approximately 2.3% held by the top ten. What was sequenced was tumor tissue. The receptor set was obtained from a human donor with high-grade serous ovarian cancer. The CDR3 runs from the conserved cysteine through the conserved F or W. The D gene is left open where the match is weak. Clone size is stated in some rows and not others, as once, few, many or a class when expanded.

TRBV2,TRBJ2-1,TRBD2,NA,CASRTTLAGGYNEQFF,TGTGCCAGCAGGACAACGCTAGCGGGAGGTTACAATGAGCAGTTCTTC
TRBV28,TRBJ2-7,NA,NA,CASRLTSRSSGPEQYF,TGTGCCAGCAGACTGACATCGAGGTCCTCAGGGCCCGAGCAGTACTTC
TRBV5-4,TRBJ2-5,TRBD1,NA,CASSTSGTGWGETQYF,TGTGCCAGCAGCACTTCCGGGACAGGTTGGGGAGAGACCCAGTACTTC
TRBV27,TRBJ2-7,TRBD1,NA,CASSLYFENHRGSYEQYF,TGTGCCAGCAGTTTATACTTCGAAAACCACAGGGGGTCCTACGAGCAGTACTTC
TRBV30,TRBJ2-1,TRBD2,NA,CASAVAGGPLDEQFF,TGTGCCTCGGCGGTGGCGGGAGGGCCCTTGGATGAGCAGTTCTTC
TRBV5-1,TRBJ1-5,NA,NA,CASSPGAGNQPQHF,TGCGCCAGCAGCCCGGGGGCCGGTAATCAGCCCCAGCATTTT
TRBV5-6,TRBJ2-7,TRBD1,NA,CASSSRQGGYEQYF,TGTGCCAGCAGCTCCCGACAGGGGGGCTACGAGCAGTACTTC
TRBV5-1,TRBJ2-1,TRBD2,once,CASSSGLAGIDNEQFF,TGCGCCAGCAGCTCCGGACTAGCGGGCATTGACAATGAGCAGTTCTTC
TRBV5-4,TRBJ2-7,NA,NA,CASSLAGGSYEQYF,TGTGCCAGCAGCTTGGCCGGGGGCTCCTACGAGCAGTACTTC
TRBV7-6,TRBJ1-4,NA,NA,CASSPTTELNEKLFF,TGTGCCAGCAGCCCGACGACAGAACTTAATGAAAAACTGTTTTTT
TRBV2,TRBJ2-1,NA,NA,CASSDEGSSYNEQFF,TGTGCCAGCAGTGACGAGGGGAGCTCCTACAATGAGCAGTTCTTC
TRBV5-6,TRBJ1-2,TRBD1,NA,CASSFERDRDNYGYTF,TGTGCCAGCAGCTTCGAAAGGGACAGGGATAACTATGGCTACACCTTC
TRBV15,TRBJ2-3,TRBD2,NA,CATSREGLDTDTQYF,TGTGCCACCAGCAGGGAGGGACTAGACACAGATACGCAGTATTTT
TRBV5-1,TRBJ1-5,NA,few,CASSLEGRDNQPQHF,TGCGCCAGCAGCTTGGAAGGCAGGGACAATCAGCCCCAGCATTTT
TRBV28,TRBJ1-5,NA,NA,CASSLTDNSNQPQHF,TGTGCCAGCAGTTTGACGGACAATAGCAATCAGCCCCAGCATTTT
TRBV2,TRBJ1-2,TRBD1,NA,CASSARTGDVYGYTF,TGTGCCAGCAGTGCCAGGACAGGGGACGTCTATGGCTACACCTTC
TRBV7-6,TRBJ2-7,NA,once,CASSLQGVGYF,TGTGCCAGCAGCTTACAGGGCGTTGGGTACTTC
TRBV6-1,TRBJ2-1,TRBD2,NA,CASSDGRERDEQFF,TGTGCCAGCAGTGACGGGCGGGAGAGAGATGAGCAGTTCTTC
TRBV4-1,TRBJ2-2,NA,NA,CASSLVQGLAGELFF,TGCGCCAGCAGCCTCGTACAGGGACTCGCCGGGGAGCTGTTTTTT
TRBV7-9,TRBJ2-7,TRBD1,NA,CASSSPTGTGTYEQYF,TGTGCCAGCAGCTCGCCCACCGGGACAGGGACCTACGAGCAGTACTTC
TRBV6-1,TRBJ1-1,NA,NA,CASTGQWNTEAFF,TGTGCCAGCACCGGACAGTGGAACACTGAAGCTTTCTTT
TRBV11-2,TRBJ2-7,NA,NA,CASSLLIGVYEQYF,TGTGCCAGCAGTCTCCTAATAGGGGTGTACGAGCAGTACTTC
TRBV19,TRBJ2-7,TRBD2,NA,CASSPRAGGPDEQYF,TGTGCCAGTAGTCCCCGAGCGGGAGGGCCCGACGAGCAGTACTTC
TRBV28,TRBJ2-7,NA,NA,CASSENSPPNYEQYF,TGTGCCAGCAGCGAGAACAGTCCGCCTAACTACGAGCAGTACTTC
TRBV27,TRBJ2-1,NA,NA,CASSLNWEREQFF,TGTGCCAGCAGTCTTAATTGGGAGCGTGAGCAGTTCTTC
TRBV29-1,TRBJ2-7,TRBD2,NA,CSVKTSGNLEQYF,TGCAGCGTCAAGACTAGCGGGAATCTCGAGCAGTACTTC
TRBV5-4,TRBJ2-5,TRBD2,NA,CASSLAGVSETQYF,TGTGCCAGCAGCTTAGCGGGGGTGTCGGAGACCCAGTACTTC
TRBV7-9,TRBJ2-3,NA,NA,CASSLGSSTDTQYF,TGTGCCAGCAGCTTAGGGAGCTCTACAGATACGCAGTATTTT
TRBV25-1,TRBJ2-7,TRBD2,NA,CASSPSGRADEQYF,TGTGCCAGCAGTCCTAGCGGGAGGGCAGATGAGCAGTACTTC
TRBV7-2,TRBJ1-3,TRBD1,NA,CASSFDPYRGGNTIYF,TGTGCCAGCAGCTTCGACCCCTACAGGGGTGGAAACACCATATATTTT
TRBV7-9,TRBJ2-5,NA,NA,CASSLGAWGSQETQYF,TGTGCCAGCAGCTTAGGGGCCTGGGGGAGCCAAGAGACCCAGTACTTC
TRBV6-5,TRBJ2-1,TRBD2,NA,CASRTSGRWDEQFF,TGTGCCAGCAGGACCAGCGGGAGATGGGATGAGCAGTTCTTC
TRBV5-8,TRBJ2-3,NA,NA,CASSLSPSTDTQYF,TGTGCCAGCAGCTTGTCCCCCAGCACAGATACGCAGTATTTT
TRBV5-1,TRBJ2-6,NA,NA,CASSVAAGLSGANVLTF,TGCGCCAGCAGCGTGGCGGCAGGTCTCTCTGGGGCCAACGTCCTGACTTTC
TRBV2,TRBJ2-1,NA,NA,CASRGYNEQFF,TGTGCCAGCAGGGGATACAATGAGCAGTTCTTC
TRBV5-1,TRBJ1-6,NA,NA,CASSLEGTSNSPLHF,TGCGCCAGCAGCTTGGAGGGGACAAGCAATTCACCCCTCCACTTT
TRBV6-5,TRBJ2-1,TRBD2,NA,CASRTDRTSPREQFF,TGTGCCAGCAGGACGGATAGGACTAGCCCCAGGGAGCAGTTCTTC
TRBV6-5,TRBJ1-4,TRBD1,NA,CASSYSNGQGNEKLFF,TGTGCCAGCAGTTACTCGAACGGACAGGGTAATGAAAAACTGTTTTTT